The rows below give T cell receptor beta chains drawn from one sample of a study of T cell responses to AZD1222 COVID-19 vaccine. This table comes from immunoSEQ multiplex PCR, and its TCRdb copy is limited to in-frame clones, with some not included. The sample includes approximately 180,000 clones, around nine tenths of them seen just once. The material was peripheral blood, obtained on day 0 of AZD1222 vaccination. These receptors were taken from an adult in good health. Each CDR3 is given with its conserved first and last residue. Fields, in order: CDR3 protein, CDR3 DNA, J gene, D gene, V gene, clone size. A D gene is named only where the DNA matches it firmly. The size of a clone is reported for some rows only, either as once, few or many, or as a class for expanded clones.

CASTGGGYQPQHF	TGTGCCAGCACGGGGGGAGGGTATCAGCCCCAGCATTTT	TRBJ1-5	-	TRBV12-3/TRBV12-4	-
CASSLNSRAIVNTEAFF	TGTGCCAGCAGCTTAAACTCCCGGGCCATAGTCAACACTGAAGCTTTCTTT	TRBJ1-1	-	TRBV5-8	-
CASSSAGGSPYEAFF	TGTGCCAGCAGCTCCGCCGGGGGGAGCCCCTATGAAGCTTTCTTT	TRBJ1-1	-	TRBV7-3	-
CASSLDGNYGYTF	TGCGCCAGCAGCTTGGACGGGAACTATGGCTACACCTTC	TRBJ1-2	-	TRBV5-1	-
CASTYLDRGLNYGYTF	TGTGCCAGCACCTACCTTGACAGGGGCCTAAACTATGGCTACACCTTC	TRBJ1-2	TRBD1	TRBV28	-
CASSLDPWGQGAYEQYF	TGTGCCAGCAGCTTGGACCCGTGGGGGCAGGGGGCTTACGAGCAGTACTTC	TRBJ2-7	TRBD1	TRBV5-6	-
CATLNSYEQYF	TGTGCCACCCTGAACTCCTACGAGCAGTACTTC	TRBJ2-7	-	TRBV6-5	few
CASSQEWGHNSPLHF	TGCGCCAGCAGCCAAGAGTGGGGGCATAATTCACCCCTCCACTTT	TRBJ1-6	-	TRBV4-3	-
CASIRSGNQPQHF	TGTGCCAGCATACGCTCAGGGAACCAGCCCCAGCATTTT	TRBJ1-5	-	TRBV28	-
CASSLAGHRNTEAFF	TGCGCCAGCAGCTTGGCTGGACATCGGAACACTGAAGCTTTCTTT	TRBJ1-1	-	TRBV5-1	-
CASSASPGQGNEKLFF	TGTGCCAGCAGCGCCTCTCCGGGACAGGGGAATGAAAAACTGTTTTTT	TRBJ1-4	TRBD1	TRBV9	-
CASSPPGSTDTQYF	TGTGCCAGCAGCCCCCCCGGCAGCACAGATACGCAGTATTTT	TRBJ2-3	-	TRBV7-3	-
CASSNRDKETDTQYF	TGTGCCAGCAGCAACCGGGACAAAGAGACAGATACGCAGTATTTT	TRBJ2-3	-	TRBV6-5	-
CASSLTWGTSGRGQETQYF	TGTGCCAGCAGCTTAACTTGGGGGACTAGCGGGAGAGGACAAGAGACCCAGTACTTC	TRBJ2-5	TRBD2	TRBV7-3	-
CASSILPGGRTGRWYGYTF	TGTGCCAGTAGTATTCTGCCGGGAGGGAGGACAGGGCGGTGGTATGGCTACACCTTC	TRBJ1-2	TRBD1	TRBV19	-
CASGEGYTF	TGTGCCAGCGGGGAGGGCTACACCTTC	TRBJ1-2	-	TRBV28	-
CASSQEVWGGNEQFF	TGTGCCAGCAGCCAAGAAGTTTGGGGTGGCAATGAGCAGTTCTTC	TRBJ2-1	-	TRBV3-1/TRBV3-2	once
CAISERGLAGAPGADTGELFF	TGTGCCATCAGTGAAAGGGGACTAGCGGGAGCCCCGGGCGCGGACACCGGGGAGCTGTTTTTT	TRBJ2-2	TRBD2	TRBV10-3	few
CASSFGTDDGYTF	TGTGCCAGCAGCTTCGGGACAGACGATGGCTACACCTTC	TRBJ1-2	TRBD1	TRBV7-9	few
CATSRSRGRETQYF	TGTGCCACCAGCAGGTCTCGCGGGAGAGAGACCCAGTACTTC	TRBJ2-5	TRBD2	TRBV15	-
CASSSPGHRSGYTF	TGTGCCAGCAGTTCCCCAGGACATCGATCCGGCTACACCTTC	TRBJ1-2	-	TRBV6-2/TRBV6-3	-
CASSVGTPPYEQYF	TGTGCCAGCAGCGTAGGGACCCCTCCCTACGAGCAGTACTTC	TRBJ2-7	-	TRBV9	-
CASSQDVRGTTGTGLSSGYTF	TGTGCCAGCAGCCAAGATGTACGAGGGACCACCGGGACAGGGCTTTCGAGTGGCTACACCTTC	TRBJ1-2	TRBD1	TRBV4-2	-
CASSSRWVLYGYTF	TGTGCCAGCAGCTCTAGGTGGGTCCTCTATGGCTACACCTTC	TRBJ1-2	-	TRBV5-6	-
CASSLDKLSEAFF	TGTGCCAGCAGCTTGGACAAACTCTCTGAAGCTTTCTTT	TRBJ1-1	-	TRBV7-8	-
CASSPVAGTSYNEQFF	TGTGCCAGCTCACCGGTGGCGGGGACCTCCTACAATGAGCAGTTCTTC	TRBJ2-1	-	TRBV18	-
CSVAPLGAGGGTDTQYF	TGCAGCGTAGCACCGCTTGGAGCGGGAGGTGGTACAGATACGCAGTATTTT	TRBJ2-3	TRBD2	TRBV29-1	-
CASSLGGGYNEQFF	TGCGCCAGCAGCTTGGGCGGGGGTTACAATGAGCAGTTCTTC	TRBJ2-1	TRBD2	TRBV5-1	-
CASSYPQGTNEKLFF	TGTGCCAGCAGTTACCCCCAAGGGACTAATGAAAAACTGTTTTTT	TRBJ1-4	-	TRBV6-6	-
CASSPRSASSGANVLTF	TGCGCCAGCAGCCCCCGAAGCGCCAGCTCTGGGGCCAACGTCCTGACTTTC	TRBJ2-6	-	TRBV5-1	-
CASSPRGYQEKELFF	TGTGCCAGCTCACCACGCGGGTATCAGGAAAAGGAACTGTTTTTT	TRBJ1-4	-	TRBV18	-
CASSLGMQSGANVLTF	TGTGCCAGCAGCTTGGGGATGCAATCTGGGGCCAACGTCCTGACTTTC	TRBJ2-6	-	TRBV5-6	-
CASSFGTGGAESHGYTF	TGTGCCAGTAGTTTCGGGACAGGGGGCGCGGAGTCACATGGCTACACCTTC	TRBJ1-2	TRBD1	TRBV19	-
CASSLWGVTGDQPQHF	TGTGCCAGCAGTCTTTGGGGGGTGACAGGGGATCAGCCCCAGCATTTT	TRBJ1-5	TRBD1	TRBV5-6	few
CASSQDFTVLTF	TGTGCCAGCAGCCAAGATTTTACGGTCCTGACTTTC	TRBJ2-6	-	TRBV14	-
CASSPVGDTQYF	TGTGCCAGCAGCCCCGTTGGGGATACGCAGTATTTT	TRBJ2-3	-	TRBV7-8	-
CASSTGGGYGYTF	TGTGCCAGCAGTACAGGGGGGGGCTATGGCTACACCTTC	TRBJ1-2	TRBD1	TRBV28	-
CASTLGSSGNNEQFF	TGTGCCAGTACCCTGGGTTCTAGCGGGAACAATGAGCAGTTCTTC	TRBJ2-1	TRBD2	TRBV19	once
CASSEIGGRGESGYTF	TGTGCCAGCAGTGAAATCGGTGGAAGGGGTGAAAGCGGCTACACCTTC	TRBJ1-2	-	TRBV2	-
CASIGDRRTGELFF	TGTGCCAGCATAGGGGACAGACGCACCGGGGAGCTGTTTTTT	TRBJ2-2	TRBD1	TRBV28	-
CASSWKGGDNEKLFF	TGTGCCAGCAGCTGGAAGGGGGGGGATAATGAAAAACTGTTTTTT	TRBJ1-4	-	TRBV5-4	-
CSVQTGDSPLHF	TGCAGCGTTCAAACGGGGGACTCACCCCTCCACTTT	TRBJ1-6	-	TRBV29-1	-
CASSIDKDYGYTF	TGTGCCAGCAGCATTGACAAGGACTATGGCTACACCTTC	TRBJ1-2	-	TRBV12-3/TRBV12-4	-
CAWKDPGELFF	TGTGCCTGGAAGGACCCCGGGGAGCTGTTTTTT	TRBJ2-2	-	TRBV30	-
CASSYSGTGGNQPQHF	TGTGCCAGCAGTTACTCCGGGACAGGGGGCAATCAGCCCCAGCATTTT	TRBJ1-5	TRBD1	TRBV6-5	-
CASSLQGTGELFF	TGTGCCAGCAGCTTACAGGGTACCGGGGAGCTGTTTTTT	TRBJ2-2	-	TRBV12-3/TRBV12-4	once
CASSWGRSNEKLFF	TGTGCCAGCAGCTGGGGACGGTCCAATGAAAAACTGTTTTTT	TRBJ1-4	-	TRBV7-9	-
CASRAGVEDGYTF	TGTGCCAGCAGGGCGGGAGTGGAGGATGGCTACACCTTC	TRBJ1-2	-	TRBV6-5	-
CASSYSAVAGTYEQYF	TGTGCCAGCAGTTACTCGGCGGTAGCGGGGACCTACGAGCAGTACTTC	TRBJ2-7	TRBD2	TRBV6-5	-
CASSGGLAGGETQYF	TGTGCCAGCAGCGGGGGACTAGCGGGAGGGGAGACCCAGTACTTC	TRBJ2-5	TRBD2	TRBV5-5	-
CASSYRSDGGTEAFF	TGTGCCAGCAGTTACCGCTCCGACGGCGGCACTGAAGCTTTCTTT	TRBJ1-1	-	TRBV6-5	-
CASSLIEGGKDPNEKLFF	TGTGCCAGCAGCTTAATTGAAGGAGGGAAGGACCCTAATGAAAAACTGTTTTTT	TRBJ1-4	-	TRBV7-3	-
CASSLTRTSYEQYF	TGTGCCAGCAGCTTGACACGCACCTCCTACGAGCAGTACTTC	TRBJ2-7	-	TRBV7-3	-
CASSLTTGLAETQYF	TGTGCCAGCAGCTTAACGACAGGGTTGGCGGAGACCCAGTACTTC	TRBJ2-5	TRBD1	TRBV7-2	-